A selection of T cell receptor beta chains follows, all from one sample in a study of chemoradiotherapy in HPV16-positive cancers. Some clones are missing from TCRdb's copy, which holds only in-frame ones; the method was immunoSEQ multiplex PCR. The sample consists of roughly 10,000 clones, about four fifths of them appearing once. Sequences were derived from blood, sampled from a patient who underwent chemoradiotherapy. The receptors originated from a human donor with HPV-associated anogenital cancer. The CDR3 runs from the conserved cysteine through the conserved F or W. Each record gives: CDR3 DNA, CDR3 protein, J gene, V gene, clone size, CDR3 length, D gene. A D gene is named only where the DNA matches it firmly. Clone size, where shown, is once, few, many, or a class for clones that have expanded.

CDR3nt: TGTGCCAGCAGGCTAGCGGGGTCCTGGGACAATGAGCAGTTCTTC; CDR3aa: CASRLAGSWDNEQFF; j_gene: TRBJ2-1; v_gene: TRBV28; abundance: NA; len: 15; d_gene: TRBD2
CDR3nt: TGTGCCAGCAGCAACCAACAGGGTTATGGCTACACCTTC; CDR3aa: CASSNQQGYGYTF; j_gene: TRBJ1-2; v_gene: TRBV7-6; abundance: NA; len: 13; d_gene: NA
CDR3nt: TGTGCCAGCAGTGAGGGGTGGATCCCTCTTGGCTACACCTTC; CDR3aa: CASSEGWIPLGYTF; j_gene: TRBJ1-2; v_gene: TRBV6-1; abundance: once; len: 14; d_gene: NA
CDR3nt: TGTGCCAGCAGTTTTGTTGGATTTGGGACTAACTATGGCTACACCTTC; CDR3aa: CASSFVGFGTNYGYTF; j_gene: TRBJ1-2; v_gene: TRBV28; abundance: NA; len: 16; d_gene: NA
CDR3nt: TGTGCCAGCAGCGTACTAGCCGCAGAGGGCGGGACCCAGTACTTC; CDR3aa: CASSVLAAEGGTQYF; j_gene: TRBJ2-5; v_gene: TRBV7-2; abundance: NA; len: 15; d_gene: NA
CDR3nt: TGTGCCAGCAGCTTGGGGCACGAGCCTAGAATGAACACTGAAGCTTTCTTT; CDR3aa: CASSLGHEPRMNTEAFF; j_gene: TRBJ1-1; v_gene: TRBV5-8; abundance: once; len: 17; d_gene: NA
CDR3nt: TGTGCCAGCAGCTTAGGAGGGGGCTCCTATAATTCACCCCTCCACTTT; CDR3aa: CASSLGGGSYNSPLHF; j_gene: TRBJ1-6; v_gene: TRBV7-2; abundance: NA; len: 16; d_gene: NA
CDR3nt: TGTGCCAGCAGTTCCTTACAGGGCGGCAATGAGCAGTTCTTC; CDR3aa: CASSSLQGGNEQFF; j_gene: TRBJ2-1; v_gene: TRBV7-9; abundance: NA; len: 14; d_gene: NA
CDR3nt: TGTGCCACCAGCAGAGATCGGGGAGGTAATAAGGAAAAACTGTTTTTT; CDR3aa: CATSRDRGGNKEKLFF; j_gene: TRBJ1-4; v_gene: TRBV15; abundance: NA; len: 16; d_gene: NA
CDR3nt: TGTGCCAGCAGCTTCCTCGGGACAGGGGGAGAAGAAGCTTTCTTT; CDR3aa: CASSFLGTGGEEAFF; j_gene: TRBJ1-1; v_gene: TRBV7-8; abundance: NA; len: 15; d_gene: TRBD1
CDR3nt: TGCGCCAGCAGCTTAGAACCGGGACTGAGTAATTCACCCCTCCACTTT; CDR3aa: CASSLEPGLSNSPLHF; j_gene: TRBJ1-6; v_gene: TRBV5-1; abundance: NA; len: 16; d_gene: NA
CDR3nt: TGTGCCAGTAGTATAACAGGGGGCTCTGGGGCCAACGTCCTGACTTTC; CDR3aa: CASSITGGSGANVLTF; j_gene: TRBJ2-6; v_gene: TRBV19; abundance: NA; len: 16; d_gene: TRBD1
CDR3nt: TGTGCCAGCAGTTCTCGACGGGGTGAGCAGTACTTC; CDR3aa: CASSSRRGEQYF; j_gene: TRBJ2-7; v_gene: TRBV6-6; abundance: once; len: 12; d_gene: NA
CDR3nt: TGTGCCAGCAGCTTGAAAGGAGATCCTCCTTATGGCTACACCTTC; CDR3aa: CASSLKGDPPYGYTF; j_gene: TRBJ1-2; v_gene: TRBV5-6; abundance: NA; len: 15; d_gene: NA
CDR3nt: TGTGCCAGCAGCTTGGAAGTGAAACGGAATTCACCCCTCCACTTT; CDR3aa: CASSLEVKRNSPLHF; j_gene: TRBJ1-6; v_gene: TRBV5-6; abundance: NA; len: 15; d_gene: NA
CDR3nt: TGCGCCAGCGAGAGACAGGGGATGAACACCGGGGAGCTGTTTTTT; CDR3aa: CASERQGMNTGELFF; j_gene: TRBJ2-2; v_gene: TRBV5-1; abundance: NA; len: 15; d_gene: TRBD1
CDR3nt: TGTGCCAGCAGTGAAGTGGATGGAAACACCATATATTTT; CDR3aa: CASSEVDGNTIYF; j_gene: TRBJ1-3; v_gene: TRBV6-1; abundance: NA; len: 13; d_gene: NA
CDR3nt: TGTGCCAGCAGCTTGCGCGGGGGACAGGGGAGTGAGACCCAGTACTTC; CDR3aa: CASSLRGGQGSETQYF; j_gene: TRBJ2-5; v_gene: TRBV5-6; abundance: NA; len: 16; d_gene: TRBD1
CDR3nt: TGTGCCAGCAGCTTAGTACCGGCCCTACAGTATGGCTACACCTTC; CDR3aa: CASSLVPALQYGYTF; j_gene: TRBJ1-2; v_gene: TRBV7-9; abundance: NA; len: 15; d_gene: NA
CDR3nt: TGTGCCATCGCCACGGACAGGGACGGTGGCAATGAGCAGTTCTTC; CDR3aa: CAIATDRDGGNEQFF; j_gene: TRBJ2-1; v_gene: TRBV10-3; abundance: NA; len: 15; d_gene: TRBD1
CDR3nt: TGTGCCAGCAGCGCCCAGGTAGCGGGGGGGGCAGATACGCAGTATTTT; CDR3aa: CASSAQVAGGADTQYF; j_gene: TRBJ2-3; v_gene: TRBV9; abundance: NA; len: 16; d_gene: TRBD2
CDR3nt: TGTGCCAGCAGTGAACTGGGTTCTCGCAATTCACCCCTCCACTTT; CDR3aa: CASSELGSRNSPLHF; j_gene: TRBJ1-6; v_gene: TRBV2; abundance: NA; len: 15; d_gene: NA
CDR3nt: TGTGCCAGCAGTTTACAGGGGGCGCCTGACTATGGCTACACCTTC; CDR3aa: CASSLQGAPDYGYTF; j_gene: TRBJ1-2; v_gene: TRBV28; abundance: NA; len: 15; d_gene: TRBD1